A selection of T cell receptor beta chains follows, all from one sample in a study of blood T cell repertoires in COVID-19. Clones were read by immunoSEQ multiplex PCR, and TCRdb kept only the in-frame ones, dropping some. Of fewer than 450,000 clones listed, over 75% were seen once; the top ten hold around 2%. The sample taken for sequencing was PBMCs or T cells enriched from blood (not recorded which). Receptors were obtained from a woman between 40 and 50 years old with acute COVID-19. CDR3s include the opening cysteine and the closing phenylalanine or tryptophan. Each record gives: V gene, J gene, clone size, D gene, CDR3 protein, CDR3 DNA. A D gene is named only where the DNA matches it firmly. Clone size is shown for a subset of rows, as once, few, many or a class of expanded clone.

TRBV11-2	TRBJ2-1	-	TRBD2	CASSLVGGGASYNEQFF	TGTGCCAGCAGCTTAGTGGGCGGGGGGGCCTCCTACAATGAGCAGTTCTTC
TRBV3-1/TRBV3-2	TRBJ1-2	many	-	CASSRTANYGYTF	TGTGCCAGCAGCCGGACAGCTAACTATGGCTACACCTTC
TRBV24-1	TRBJ1-5	-	TRBD1	CATSDSNTGGRHQPQHF	TGTGCCACCAGTGATTCGAATACAGGGGGCCGGCATCAGCCCCAGCATTTT
TRBV3-1/TRBV3-2	TRBJ2-5	-	-	CASSPLGGRRGTQYF	TGTGCCAGCAGCCCCCTGGGAGGAAGAAGAGGGACCCAGTACTTC
TRBV12-3/TRBV12-4	TRBJ1-2	-	-	CASRSGGNYGYTF	TGTGCCAGCAGATCAGGAGGGAACTATGGCTACACCTTC
TRBV2	TRBJ1-2	-	TRBD1	CASSGGQGAYGYTF	TGTGCCAGCAGCGGCGGACAGGGAGCCTATGGCTACACCTTC
TRBV18	TRBJ1-4	-	TRBD1	CASSARQGYLSEKLFF	TGTGCCAGCTCAGCAAGACAGGGGTATTTGAGTGAAAAACTGTTTTTT
TRBV5-1	TRBJ2-6	-	-	CASSYERTVSGANVLTF	TGCGCCAGCAGCTACGAAAGGACAGTCTCTGGGGCCAACGTCCTGACTTTC
TRBV2	TRBJ2-7	-	TRBD1	CASSRQGAYEQYF	TGTGCCAGCAGTCGGCAGGGGGCCTACGAGCAGTACTTC
TRBV27	TRBJ2-2	-	TRBD1	CASSLVSGTGIGELFF	TGTGCCAGCAGTTTGGTGTCCGGGACAGGGATCGGGGAGCTGTTTTTT
TRBV5-1	TRBJ2-2	few	TRBD1	CASSLGQGDTGELFF	TGCGCCAGCAGCTTGGGACAGGGGGACACCGGGGAGCTGTTTTTT
TRBV2	TRBJ2-2	once	TRBD1	CASRRDRGLSNTGELFF	TGTGCCAGCAGGCGGGACAGGGGGCTTAGTAACACCGGGGAGCTGTTTTTT
TRBV29-1	TRBJ2-5	-	-	CSVVPGRRETQYF	TGCAGCGTTGTCCCCGGTCGGAGAGAGACCCAGTACTTC
TRBV11-2	TRBJ2-7	-	-	CASSSWREAYEQYF	TGTGCCAGCAGCTCCTGGAGGGAAGCCTACGAGCAGTACTTC
TRBV11-2	TRBJ2-7	-	-	CASSLLGRTYEQYF	TGTGCCAGCAGCTTACTGGGCAGGACCTACGAGCAGTACTTC
TRBV5-1	TRBJ1-2	-	TRBD1	CASSLVNRGDGYTF	TGCGCCAGCAGCTTGGTAAACAGGGGCGATGGCTACACCTTC